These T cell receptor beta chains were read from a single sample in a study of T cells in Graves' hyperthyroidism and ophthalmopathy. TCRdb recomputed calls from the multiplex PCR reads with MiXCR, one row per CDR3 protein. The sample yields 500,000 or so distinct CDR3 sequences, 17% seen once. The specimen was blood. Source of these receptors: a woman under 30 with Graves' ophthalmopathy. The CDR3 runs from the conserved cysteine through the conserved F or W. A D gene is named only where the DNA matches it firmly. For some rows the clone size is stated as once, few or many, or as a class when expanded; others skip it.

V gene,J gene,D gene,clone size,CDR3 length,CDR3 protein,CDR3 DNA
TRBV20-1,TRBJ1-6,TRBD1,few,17,CSARGRGRISDNSPLHF,TGCAGTGCTAGAGGCAGGGGGCGCATAAGTGACAATTCACCCCTCCACTTT
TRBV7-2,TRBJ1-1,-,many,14,CASSLSGFNTEAFF,TGTGCCAGCAGCTTATCAGGTTTTAACACTGAAGCTTTCTTT
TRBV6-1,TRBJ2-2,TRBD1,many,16,CASSEGSGGADGELFF,TGTGCCAGCAGTGAAGGCTCAGGGGGCGCAGACGGGGAGCTGTTTTTT
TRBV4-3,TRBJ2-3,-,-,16,CASSQTSEGSTDTQYF,TGCGCCAGCAGTCAAACAAGCGAGGGAAGCACAGATACGCAGTATTTT
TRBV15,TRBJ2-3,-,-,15,CATSPYDSGTDTQYF,TGTGCCACCAGCCCCTACGATAGCGGCACAGATACGCAGTATTTT
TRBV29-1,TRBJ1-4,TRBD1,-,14,CSVQEAGGREKLFF,TGCAGCGTCCAAGAGGCAGGGGGCCGGGAAAAACTGTTTTTT
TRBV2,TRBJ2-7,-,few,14,CASSLRDIFYEQYF,TGTGCCAGCAGCCTCCGGGACATCTTCTACGAGCAGTACTTC
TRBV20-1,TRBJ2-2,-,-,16,CSATSPRDTGGRELFF,TGCAGTGCTACCTCCCCCCGGGACACTGGGGGCCGGGAGCTGTTTTTT
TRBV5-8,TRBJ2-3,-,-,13,CASSPSATDTQYF,TGTGCCAGCAGCCCTTCAGCCACAGATACGCAGTATTTT
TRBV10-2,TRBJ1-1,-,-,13,CVSSPTVYTEAFF,TGCGTCAGCAGTCCGACAGTTTACACTGAAGCTTTCTTT
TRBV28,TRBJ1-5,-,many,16,CASSPTRGSSNQPQHF,TGTGCCAGCAGCCCCACGAGGGGGAGTAGCAATCAGCCCCAGCATTTT
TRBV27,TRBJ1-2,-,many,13,CASSSDGGNGYTF,TGTGCCAGCAGTTCGGATGGGGGTAACGGCTACACCTTC
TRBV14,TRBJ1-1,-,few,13,CASNLKPNTEAFF,TGTGCCAGCAACCTTAAACCGAACACTGAAGCTTTCTTT
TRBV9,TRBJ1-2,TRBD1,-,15,CASSVDVDRGGGYTF,TGTGCCAGCAGCGTAGACGTGGACAGGGGAGGAGGCTACACCTTC
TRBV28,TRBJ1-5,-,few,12,CASDGYNQPQHF,TGTGCCAGCGACGGGTACAATCAGCCCCAGCATTTT
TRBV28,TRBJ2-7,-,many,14,CASSLLVVFYEQYF,TGTGCCAGCAGTTTATTGGTAGTTTTCTACGAGCAGTACTTC
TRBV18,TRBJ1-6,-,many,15,CASTGQASAGSPLHF,TGTGCCAGCACGGGGCAAGCTTCCGCGGGTTCACCCCTCCACTTT
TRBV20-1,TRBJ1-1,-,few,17,CSAVGWGGAGVNTEAFF,TGCAGTGCGGTAGGGTGGGGGGGCGCAGGCGTGAACACTGAAGCTTTCTTT
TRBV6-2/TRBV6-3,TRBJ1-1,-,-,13,CASSLYFNTEAFF,TGTGCCAGCAGCCTATATTTCAACACTGAAGCTTTCTTT
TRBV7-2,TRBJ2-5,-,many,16,CASSQYSSQGWETQYF,TGTGCCAGCAGCCAATACTCCTCCCAGGGTTGGGAGACCCAGTACTTC
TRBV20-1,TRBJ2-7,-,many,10,CSARIGEQYF,TGCAGTGCTAGAATCGGGGAGCAGTACTTC
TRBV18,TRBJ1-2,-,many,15,CASSPPTATLGGYTF,TGTGCCAGCTCACCACCGACGGCAACTCTGGGTGGCTACACCTTC
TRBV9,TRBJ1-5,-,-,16,CASSDAGVDSNQPQHF,TGTGCCAGCAGTGACGCCGGGGTCGATAGCAATCAGCCCCAGCATTTT
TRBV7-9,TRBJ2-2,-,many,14,CASSLDTSTGELFF,TGTGCCAGCAGCTTGGACACTTCCACCGGGGAGCTGTTTTTT
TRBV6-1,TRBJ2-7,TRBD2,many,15,CASSEYSGRLYEQYF,TGTGCCAGCAGTGAATATAGCGGGCGACTCTACGAGCAGTACTTC
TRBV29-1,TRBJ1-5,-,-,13,CSVVGDSNQAQHF,TGCAGCGTTGTTGGGGACTCCAATCAGGCCCAGCATTTT
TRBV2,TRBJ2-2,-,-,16,CASSDQQGLYPGELFF,TGTGCCAGCAGTGACCAGCAGGGGTTGTACCCCGGGGAGCTGTTTTTT
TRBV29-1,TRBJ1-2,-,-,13,CSCIEGRGYGHTF,TGCAGCTGTATTGAGGGCAGGGGTTATGGCCACACCTTC
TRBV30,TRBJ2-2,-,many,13,CAWRSSNTGELFF,TGTGCCTGGAGGAGTTCGAACACCGGGGAGCTGTTTTTT
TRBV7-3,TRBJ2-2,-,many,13,CASSTTSSGELFF,TGTGCCAGCAGCACGACTAGTTCCGGGGAGCTGTTTTTT
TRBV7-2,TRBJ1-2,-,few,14,CASTLYGTGYGYTF,TGTGCCAGCACCCTTTATGGGACCGGCTATGGCTACACCTTC
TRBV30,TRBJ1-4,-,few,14,CAWSGLGFNEKLFF,TGTGCCTGGAGTGGACTGGGGTTCAATGAAAAACTGTTTTTT
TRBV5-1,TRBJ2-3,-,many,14,CASSLTWGRDTQYF,TGCGCCAGCAGCTTGACTTGGGGTAGAGATACGCAGTATTTT
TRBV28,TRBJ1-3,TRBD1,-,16,CASSRKTGFSGNTIYF,TGTGCCAGCAGCAGAAAGACAGGGTTCTCTGGAAACACCATATATTTT
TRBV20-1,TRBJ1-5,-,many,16,CSARDPIRGGNQPQHF,TGCAGTGCTAGAGATCCGATTAGGGGGGGCAATCAGCCCCAGCATTTT
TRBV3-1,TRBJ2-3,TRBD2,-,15,CASSQVGLAADTQYF,TGTGCCAGCAGCCAAGTGGGGCTAGCGGCAGATACGCAGTATTTT
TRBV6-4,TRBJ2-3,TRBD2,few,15,CASSDSSGSPDTQYF,TGTGCCAGCAGTGACTCTAGCGGGAGCCCAGATACGCAGTATTTT
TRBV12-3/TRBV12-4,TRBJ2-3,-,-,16,CASSLARGTSTDTQYF,TGTGCCAGCAGTTTAGCGCGAGGGACAAGCACAGATACGCAGTATTTT
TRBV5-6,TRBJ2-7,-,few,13,CASSLWGTYEQYF,TGTGCCAGCAGCTTGTGGGGAACCTACGAGCAGTACTTC
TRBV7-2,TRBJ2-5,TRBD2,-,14,CASSIGLALETQYF,TGTGCCAGCAGCATAGGACTAGCGTTAGAGACCCAGTACTTC
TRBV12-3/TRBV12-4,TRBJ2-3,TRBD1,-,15,CASSLAGQGAVTQYF,TGTGCCAGCAGTTTGGCGGGACAGGGGGCCGTTACGCAGTATTTT
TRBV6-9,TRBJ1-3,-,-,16,CASSYSGTSSGNTIYF,TGTGCCAGCAGTTATTCAGGCACTAGCTCTGGAAACACCATATATTTT
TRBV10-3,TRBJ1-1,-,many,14,CAISYGGRNTEAFF,TGTGCCATCTCCTACGGGGGACGGAACACTGAAGCTTTCTTT
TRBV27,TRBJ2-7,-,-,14,CASSFWDSLYEQYF,TGTGCCAGCAGTTTCTGGGACTCACTATACGAGCAGTACTTC
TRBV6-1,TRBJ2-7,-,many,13,CASSEGTNYEQYF,TGTGCCAGCAGTGAAGGGACTAACTACGAGCAGTACTTC
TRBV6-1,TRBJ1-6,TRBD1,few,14,CASSYDRGWSPLHF,TGTGCCAGCAGTTATGACAGGGGGTGGTCACCCCTCCACTTT
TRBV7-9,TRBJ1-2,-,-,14,CASSLERGIDGYTF,TGTGCCAGCAGCTTAGAGCGGGGGATAGATGGCTACACCTTC
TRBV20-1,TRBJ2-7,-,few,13,CSARSDSPYEQYF,TGCAGTGCTAGATCGGACAGTCCCTACGAGCAGTACTTC
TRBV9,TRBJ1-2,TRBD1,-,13,CASSIPGGYGYTF,TGTGCCAGCAGCATCCCAGGGGGCTATGGCTACACCTTC
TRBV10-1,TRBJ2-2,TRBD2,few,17,CASSPAGGGGSAGELFF,TGCGCCAGCAGCCCCGCCGGGGGCGGGGGGTCGGCCGGGGAGCTGTTTTTT
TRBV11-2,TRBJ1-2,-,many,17,CASSLGLWGALFYGYTF,TGTGCCAGCAGCTTAGGTTTATGGGGGGCGCTTTTTTATGGCTACACCTTC
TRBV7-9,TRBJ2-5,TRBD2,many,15,CASSLVSSGGETQYF,TGTGCCAGCAGCTTAGTATCCTCGGGGGGGGAGACCCAGTACTTC
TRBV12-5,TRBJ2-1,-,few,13,CASGSGRYNEQFF,TGTGCTAGTGGCTCGGGACGTTACAATGAGCAGTTCTTC
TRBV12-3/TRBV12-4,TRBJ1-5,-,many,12,CASCVGDQPQHF,TGTGCTAGCTGTGTAGGCGATCAGCCCCAGCATTTT
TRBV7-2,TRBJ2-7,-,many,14,CASSFPRLGSEQYF,TGTGCCAGCAGCTTTCCCCGTCTGGGGAGCGAGCAGTACTTC
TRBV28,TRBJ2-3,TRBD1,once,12,CAFGTGTDTQYF,TGTGCGTTCGGGACAGGGACAGATACGCAGTATTTT
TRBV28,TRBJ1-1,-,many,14,CASSPHREMTEAFF,TGTGCCAGCAGTCCTCACAGGGAAATGACTGAAGCTTTCTTT
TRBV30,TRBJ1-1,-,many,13,CAWSVGRATEAFF,TGTGCCTGGAGTGTGGGCAGGGCCACTGAAGCTTTCTTT
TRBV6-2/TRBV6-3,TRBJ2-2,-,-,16,CASSYSPNADTGELFF,TGTGCCAGCAGTTACTCGCCAAATGCGGACACCGGGGAGCTGTTTTTT